Listed below are T cell receptor beta chains from one sample, sequenced in a study of T cells in Graves' hyperthyroidism and ophthalmopathy. TCRdb redid the calling of the multiplex PCR reads with MiXCR, one entry per CDR3 protein. The sample has approximately 200,000 distinct CDR3 sequences, 15% to 20% seen once. The source material was blood. The source is a man in his forties or fifties with Graves' hyperthyroidism. The CDR3 runs from the conserved cysteine through the conserved F or W. Each record gives: V gene, D gene, clone size, J gene, CDR3 protein, CDR3 DNA. The D gene is left open where the match is weak. Some rows mark clone size as missing; the rest say once, few, many or name a class of expanded clone.

v_call: TRBV7-9; d_call: .; clone_size: .; j_call: TRBJ1-3; cdr3_aa: CASTRMNVGNTIYF; cdr3_nt: TGTGCCAGCACTAGAATGAACGTCGGAAACACCATATATTTT
v_call: TRBV6-2/TRBV6-3; d_call: TRBD1; clone_size: .; j_call: TRBJ2-4; cdr3_aa: CASSWDRGQENIQYF; cdr3_nt: TGTGCCAGCTCCTGGGACAGGGGGCAGGAAAACATTCAGTACTTC
v_call: TRBV3-1; d_call: .; clone_size: once; j_call: TRBJ2-3; cdr3_aa: CASSQGGGQDTQYF; cdr3_nt: TGTGCCAGCAGCCAAGGGGGGGGGCAAGATACGCAGTATTTT
v_call: TRBV11-2; d_call: .; clone_size: many; j_call: TRBJ2-1; cdr3_aa: CASSLDQYNEQFF; cdr3_nt: TGTGCCAGCAGCTTAGATCAGTACAATGAGCAGTTCTTC
v_call: TRBV7-8; d_call: .; clone_size: many; j_call: TRBJ2-7; cdr3_aa: CASSPTGQYEQYF; cdr3_nt: TGTGCCAGCAGCCCAACGGGACAATACGAGCAGTACTTC
v_call: TRBV30; d_call: .; clone_size: many; j_call: TRBJ2-5; cdr3_aa: CAWTFGEPAETQYF; cdr3_nt: TGTGCCTGGACTTTTGGGGAGCCCGCGGAGACCCAGTACTTC
v_call: TRBV30; d_call: .; clone_size: many; j_call: TRBJ2-3; cdr3_aa: CAWSAHTQYF; cdr3_nt: TGTGCCTGGAGTGCTCATACGCAGTATTTT
v_call: TRBV4-2; d_call: TRBD1; clone_size: many; j_call: TRBJ2-7; cdr3_aa: CASSHHYVQDRANEQYF; cdr3_nt: TGTGCCAGCAGCCACCACTACGTCCAGGACAGGGCTAACGAGCAGTACTTC
v_call: TRBV2; d_call: .; clone_size: many; j_call: TRBJ2-1; cdr3_aa: CASDGGILGGHNEQFF; cdr3_nt: TGTGCCAGTGACGGGGGGATCTTAGGGGGCCACAATGAGCAGTTCTTC
v_call: TRBV5-1; d_call: TRBD1; clone_size: many; j_call: TRBJ1-4; cdr3_aa: CASSWDRPTNEKLFF; cdr3_nt: TGCGCCAGCAGCTGGGACAGGCCAACTAATGAAAAACTGTTTTTT